The T cell receptor (beta chain) under discussion was sequenced for a study of cytomegalovirus exposure and HLA in healthy donors (dated by TCRdb to 2016 to 2017). A note on the overall study: An earlier analysis of 587 of the donors reported under 300 Gb of sequence data and roughly 120 million unique TCR beta sequences obtained from about 180 million T cells. To study patterns of TCR occurrence, a later analysis re-analyzed previously published TCR beta repertoires from around 660 donors and added high-resolution HLA genotyping. A later genetic analysis took genome-wide SNP genotypes for about three fifths of the 666 donors and used that subset as a discovery cohort. Every repertoire in the discovery cohort had been generated on one and the same sequencing platform. About 300 gigabases of sequencing data and 70 million to 85 million unique TCR sequences were included in an early release covering about 620 HLA-typed donors. The study aimed to test whether signatures of past pathogen exposure could be identified by cataloging public T cell receptors. Besides the first cohort of under 700 subjects, a separate validation cohort made up of over a hundred different subjects was used. Class I and class II HLA loci were covered by the typing at four-digit resolution. Donor age, sex, ethnicity and CMV serostatus were compiled together with the repertoire data. In an earlier analysis of more than 550 of the donors, high-throughput TCR beta sequencing was used to judge whether each TCR beta V gene segment behaved as functional or pseudogenic. Among around 400 genotyped donors of the cohort, an average of approximately 220,000 unique TCR beta nucleotide sequences was sequenced per donor, of which about 18% were non-productive. The genetic ancestry cluster associated with self-reported Caucasian donors included 81% of the roughly 360 genotyped donors. High-throughput TCR immunosequencing, statistical association of individual TCRs with disease status, and machine learning were combined to predict cytomegalovirus infection status. In the later analysis, no new phenotypic data were used to find candidate immune exposures; instead, reliance was placed on TCR beta sequences and their occurrence across donors. Because of strong linkage in the cohort, four or five DR-DQ haplotypes were treated as single units for association and clustering. The number of typed donors differed by locus: about 629-640 for A, B, C, DRB1 and DQB1; roughly 510 for DQA1; some 610 for DPA1; and 400 to 480 for DPB1. Using immunosequencing, the study profiled T cell repertoires from fewer than 850 subjects and related those repertoires to cytomegalovirus serostatus.

In total, approximately 610 healthy bone marrow donors made up the cohort. All cohort members were sampled while nominally healthy, although unrecorded immune exposures were likely present. The donor tested CMV seronegative, placing the donor among the 350 to 400 seronegative members of the cohort. Every donor gave a peripheral blood sample, and the peripheral blood mononuclear cells from that sample were used for TCR beta sequencing. The Qiagen DNeasy Blood Extraction Kit was used to extract genomic DNA from the blood cell samples. This clone has more than one count but fewer than ten. The clone's antigen remains unknown. Base quality data are lacking; no much larger clone is found one base away. What the work shows at the level of the full study, not this receptor alone: This cohort had only TCR beta chains sequenced, and the lack of alpha or paired-chain data limited which features could be detected. A later analysis found that TCR association rates varied across HLA loci, with DRB1 alleles showing the most associated TCRs and HLA-C alleles the fewest. A cluster of highly shared sequence variants was judged likely to represent a technical artifact of the sequencing pipeline. In a later analysis, several top co-occurrence clusters were reported to appear linked to parvovirus B19, influenza, CMV and Epstein-Barr virus. When HLA alleles, especially DR and DQ, strongly co-occurred, TCR associations were difficult to assign to individual alleles. Specific HLA alleles were associated with more than 15,000 TCR beta sequences at a false discovery rate of 0.05 in a later analysis. For the cohort, immune exposure information was limited to CMV serostatus. Correlated functional status among segregating V segments might be attributable to linkage disequilibrium, but an unknown experimental factor could not be ruled out. In a later analysis, HLA-associated TCR beta chains showed more clonal expansion and lower generation probabilities than non-associated chains that were equally common. The authors suggested that the approach could potentially be extended to other disease states and immunological phenotypes. The earlier analysis of 587 of the donors excluded roughly 16 rarely observed V segments, including chromosome 9 orphons, because counts were too low. According to a later genetic analysis, donors in an Asian-associated ancestry cluster had fewer N-insertions in productive TCRs than the roughly 700-donor mean. A few of the identified cytomegalovirus-associated TCR beta chains were confirmed in vitro to be specific for cytomegalovirus antigens. In the study, about 150 TCR beta chains were listed as associated with cytomegalovirus. Sequencing depth was assumed to be roughly uniform across donors in the presence/absence analyses, though that assumption may not hold. An earlier analysis of approximately 570 of the donors showed that most TCR beta V segments appeared in productive rearrangements either about 87% or about 30% of the time, which broadly matched IMGT annotations. The classifier was reported to diagnose cytomegalovirus status with high specificity and sensitivity in both the original and validation cohorts. Most TCR sequences were observed very rarely across donors, whereas some public TCRs were present in many individuals. A later genetic analysis associated a missense DCLRE1C variant with V-gene and J-gene trimming of TCR beta chains, and an independent cohort replicated the association. Because HLA typing was missing for some donors at each locus, association tests included only the typed subset. In a later analysis, most CMV-associated TCR beta chains were found to appear HLA-restricted, with HLA associations seemingly driven largely by CMV exposure. A further reported finding was that TCR beta sequences accurately predicted the HLA-A and HLA-B alleles for most subjects in the first cohort. Some IMGT-functional V segments, including TRBV6-2 and TRBV6-3, could not be told apart with the 87-base-pair reads, so those segments were excluded.

The CDR3 starts with the cysteine, ends with the phenylalanine, and has 14 residues. The sequence is cut down to CDR3 DNA, 42 bases in frame from base 1. The CDR1 and CDR2 encoded by the germline V gene are SNHLY and FYNNEI. The library relied on the immunoSEQ multiplex PCR assay. A mixture of 60 forward primers for TCR Vbeta segments and 13 reverse primers for TCR Jbeta segments was used in the multiplex PCR. A multiplex PCR assay on genomic DNA amplified the CDR3 region of rearranged TCR beta genes. The amplified TCR beta libraries were sequenced on the Illumina HiSeq System as 87-base-pair reads. The published analysis was carried out like this. A later analysis tallied 75 million to 95 million unique TCR beta chains across the 666 repertoires, and some 10 million of those chains were shared by two or more donors. A nearest-neighbor algorithm error-corrected the raw reads and collapsed the reads into unique sequences, merging closely related sequences to remove PCR and sequencing errors. To assign V, D and J gene segments, CDR3 sequences were aligned to IMGT reference sequences. For a sequence to be retained, at least a six-nucleotide match to both a V gene segment and a J gene segment was required. Rearrangements were called productive when the CDR3 lacked stop codons and stayed in frame with V and J; all others were non-productive. CDR3 was defined according to IMGT convention as the region running from the second conserved V-encoded cysteine to the conserved J-encoded phenylalanine. Sequences without an unambiguous match to a single V gene segment were excluded from the earlier analysis of about 640 of the donors. An earlier analysis of fewer than 750 of the donors called V segments functional above 56.7% productive rearrangements and segregating when the between-donor standard deviation exceeded 5%. To diagnose cytomegalovirus status from the catalog of TCR beta chain sequences, a statistical classification framework was built. V and J gene assignment, in a later analysis, came from comparing TCR nucleotide sequences with IMGT/GENE-DB human TR gene sequences. A later analysis assigned CDR3 sequences and most-parsimonious VDJ recombination scenarios with the TCRdist pipeline. A later analysis defined each TCR beta chain by its CDR3 amino acid sequence plus V-gene family, and excluded reads lacking a unique V-gene family. To address suspected cross-contamination and a sequencing artifact, a later analysis removed a few hundred highly shared, low-generation-probability nucleotide sequences. A later analysis calculated a clonal expansion index for each public chain from normalized within-repertoire ranks of inferred template counts. Generation probabilities in a later analysis came from a VDJ recombination model fitted to out-of-frame rearrangements, and those results were checked against IGoR. In a later analysis, TCR-TCR, TCR-HLA and TCR-CMV co-occurrence was scored with hypergeometric tests, and a repertoire-size bias correction was applied to TCR pairs. To estimate false discovery rates, a later analysis permuted the HLA or CMV assignments 20 times. In a later analysis, co-occurring TCRs were grouped using DBSCAN, and TCRdist sequence similarity was added for clustering within HLA-allele-positive subsets. For co-occurrence clustering, repertoires with fewer than 30,000 or more than 120,000 public chains were excluded, along with a handful of repertoires with anomalous nucleotide sharing. TCRdb holds this immuneACCESS table with in-frame rearrangements only. Some clones are missing; in checked studies, unresolved V genes explain under half, and the rest has no known cause. The DNA was the basis for D and trimming; V, J and clone size are from that table. This sample has 200,000 to 250,000 clones in its table, and 70% to 80% of those were observed once. The ten largest clonotypes hold roughly a sixth of the sample.

Material for sequencing was PBMCs. The sequence was obtained from a man in his forties in good health and CMV-seronegative. The V gene is TRBV2 and the J gene is TRBJ2-5, with 9 bases aligning to TRBD2. The tail of the sequence fits TRBJ2-7 better, so the J call may be wrong. The CDR3 here reads CASTGLASSYEQYF. The DNA sequence reads TGTGCCAGCACCGGACTAGCGAGTAGCTACGAGCAGTACTTC.